Many counts were recorded for the clone carrying this T cell receptor beta chain. The antigen is undetermined. This entry comes from a study of T cells after yellow fever vaccination. Study conclusions and caveats: Though it reached lower strength, the secondary response hit its peak faster, day 5 versus 15.

The V end lost 4 bases, the J end lost 2 bases, and 8 bases lay between the germline ends. CDR1 is LGHNA and CDR2 is YNFKEQ in the germline V gene. The CDR3 covers 14 residues. TCRdb re-called the 5' RACE reads through MiXCR, storing one row per CDR3 protein. The sample holds roughly 120,000 distinct CDR3 sequences, under 9% seen once. Sample: CD8+ T cells sorted from PBMCs, taken 45 days after the yellow fever booster vaccination. The J gene is TRBJ1-4, the V gene TRBV4-2; D is possibly TRBD1 (5 bases). This TCR was recovered from a man aged 25-45 years who received the YFV17D yellow fever vaccine. CDR3 sequence reads: CASSRGRTNEKLFF. The CDR3 nucleotides are TGTGCCAGCAGCCGGGGCAGGACTAATGAAAAACTGTTTTTT.